The present T cell receptor beta chain was sequenced within a study of blood T cell repertoires in COVID-19. Study background: In each case, the material was cDNA or gDNA derived from T cells, B-cell-depleted T cells, or PBMCs.

Using immunoSEQ multiplex PCR, the repertoire was profiled, and TCRdb retains in-frame clones only, with some absent. The table shows over 85,000 clones, with around 86% occurring only once. This sequence originates from a man between 40 and 49 years old with acute or convalescent COVID-19. The sample was peripheral blood.

The CDR3 DNA follows: TGTGCCAGCACTCCGTTAAGAGGGACTGAAGCTTTCTTT. It yields the protein CASTPLRGTEAFF. The chain has TRBV6-5 and TRBJ1-1; no definite D call. The V gene's germline CDR1 is MNHEY and CDR2 SVGAGI. This CDR3 comprises 13 residues. Trimming took 7 bases from V and 5 from J, leaving 14 bases between them.